This T cell receptor (beta chain) was captured in a study of glioma-infiltrating T cells. Study as a whole: Samples included WHO grade II oligodendrogliomas or astrocytomas and initial-diagnosis grade IV glioblastomas. Glioma patients had dexamethasone for six or fewer days before surgery. Points from the study as a whole: Non-neoplastic patients had below-expected tissue-blood divergence, while all gliomas exceeded expectation. Shared blood CDR3 signature motifs marked patients with low tissue-blood divergence.

Amplification of TCR alpha and beta CDR3 regions from RNA used iRepertoire nested multiplex PCR. TCRdb reanalysed the multiplex PCR reads using MiXCR and keeps one entry per CDR3 protein. Of about 380,000 distinct CDR3 sequences listed, roughly two fifths are singletons. As to this clonotype: Its antigen is not identified.

This clonotype was obtained from a human donor with low-grade glioma or glioblastoma, undergoing nonglioma brain surgery, or in good health (not recorded which). Sequenced input: glioma tissue, nonneoplastic brain tissue, or PBMCs (not recorded which).

The CDR3 loop is CASSSILAGNEQFF. CDR3 coding DNA: TGTGCCAGCAGCTCAATACTAGCGGGGAACGAGCAGTTCTTC. The J gene is TRBJ2-1, the V gene TRBV7-9, with 10 nucleotides matching TRBD2. The CDR3 consists of 14 residues. The J segment lost 10 bases and the V segment lost 4 bases, leaving 7 bases of the junction unmatched. Germline V CDR1 and CDR2: SEHNR, FQNEAQ (reference sequence).